One and the same sample provided the 25 T cell receptor beta chains below, sequenced in a study of blood T cell repertoires in COVID-19. Sequencing used immunoSEQ multiplex PCR; TCRdb keeps in-frame clones, though not all of them. Of 200,000 to 250,000 clones in the sample, around four fifths were seen once. Specimen: peripheral blood. Receptors were obtained from a woman between 45 and 65 years old with active or convalescent COVID-19.

The rearrangement joins TRBV6-6 to TRBJ2-2, with 10 bases that match TRBD2. J was trimmed by 5 bases and V by 2 bases; bases with no gene match: 5. The CDR3 consists of 16 residues. The germline gives CDR1 MNHNY, CDR2 SVGAGI (reference sequence). The CDR3 DNA follows: TGTGCCAGCAGTTACGCCGGGACTAGCGAGACCGGGGAGCTGTTTTTT. Translating gives CASSYAGTSETGELFF.

The V gene is TRBV11-3, the J gene TRBJ2-1; TRBD2 agrees at 7 bases. This CDR3 comprises 13 residues. V shed 2 bases and J 6 bases; nucleotides not matched to a gene: 1. The germline CDR1 and CDR2 sequences are SGHNT and YENEEA. CDR3 DNA sequence: TGTGCCAGCAGCTTAAGGGAGGGCAATGAGCAGTTCTTC. It specifies CASSLREGNEQFF. Full variable domain (remainder filled in from reference TRBV11-3 and TRBJ2-1): EAGVVQSPRYKIIEKKQPVAFWCNPISGHNTLYWYLQNLGQGPELLIRYENEEAVDDSQLPKDRFSAERLKGVDSTLKIQPAELGDSAVYLCASSLREGNEQFFGPGTRLTVL.

The rearrangement uses TRBV6-5 and TRBJ2-2; D uncertain. Germline CDR1 is MNHEY and CDR2 is SVGAGI. This CDR3 is 15 amino acids long. Between the trimmed V and J ends, which lost 4 bases and 1 base, there was a span of 10 bases. The CDR3 protein is CASSLFSRNTGELFF. CDR3 bases: TGTGCCAGCAGTTTATTTTCTAGGAACACCGGGGAGCTGTTTTTT.

This chain joins TRBV27 and TRBJ2-5, with 10 bases aligning to TRBD1. V shed 5 bases, J shed 5 bases, and the junction held 14 bases outside the gene matches. Germline V gene lookup returns CDR1 MNHEY and CDR2 SMNVEV (reference sequence). The CDR3 loop spans 17 amino acids. Here the CDR3 DNA reads TGTGCCAGCAGTCCCAGACAGGGGGCGTGGGGAAGGGAGACCCAGTACTTC. Its protein is CASSPRQGAWGRETQYF.

The rearrangement links TRBV28 to TRBJ1-2; D perhaps matches TRBD1 (6 bases). Trimming removed 8 bases from V and 1 base from J, with 14 bases in between. Germline V gives CDR1 MDHEN, CDR2 SYDVKM. This CDR3 contains 14 residues. The CDR3 is CASGNRANNYGYTF. The DNA for the CDR3 is TGTGCCAGCGGAAACAGGGCTAATAACTATGGCTACACCTTC.

The CDR3, as DNA: TGTGCCAGCAGTCAGGGACAGGGGAAGGGCGAGCAGTACTTC. This translates into CASSQGQGKGEQYF. The chain links TRBV6-6 to TRBJ2-7; 10 nucleotides line up with TRBD1. The V and J ends lost 5 bases and 6 bases, in that order; junction bases with no gene match: 7. The germline gives CDR1 MNHNY, CDR2 SVGAGI (reference sequence). The CDR3 covers 14 residues.

The sample holds one count of this clone. This chain connects TRBV4-1 to TRBJ2-3; D uncertain. Germline values: CDR1 MGHRA, CDR2 YSYEKL. This CDR3 has 15 amino acids. V dropped 0 bases and J dropped 0 bases, with 7 bases sitting between them. CDR3 amino acids: CASSQDPASTDTQYF. DNA for the CDR3: TGCGCCAGCAGCCAAGACCCAGCGAGCACAGATACGCAGTATTTT.

V and J are TRBV18 and TRBJ1-4; 12 nucleotides match TRBD1. This CDR3 comprises 15 residues. V lost 2 bases and J lost 7; bases outside the gene matches: 2. CDR1 and CDR2 (germline): KGHSH, LQKENI. This CDR3 is CASSPGTGGREKLFF. CDR3 in DNA: TGTGCCAGCTCACCAGGGACAGGGGGCCGTGAAAAACTGTTTTTT.

V usage is TRBV30 and J usage is TRBJ2-5; D possibly corresponds to TRBD1 (7 bases). The CDR3 loop spans 15 amino acids. Trimming pared 5 bases from V and 4 bases from J, leaving 20 bases between. Germline CDR1 reads GTSNPN; CDR2 reads SVGIG (reference sequence). Here the CDR3 reads CAWVRGQGGIETQYF. In DNA, the CDR3 is TGTGCCTGGGTCCGGGGCCAGGGGGGCATAGAGACCCAGTACTTC.

The chain has TRBV30 and TRBJ2-4, with TRBD1 matching 11 bases. The CDR3 consists of 12 residues. Germline trimming cut 1 base from V and 15 bases from J; bases unmatched to any gene: 5. Germline loops: CDR1 GTSNPN, CDR2 SVGIG (reference sequence). The CDR3 here is CAWSAWDRGSYF. The CDR3 DNA sequence: TGTGCCTGGAGTGCCTGGGACAGGGGGTCGTACTTC.

The CDR3 bases are TGTGCCAGCAGTCCTGGACTAGCGGGGGGGCGGGGAGAGACCCAGTACTTC. This sequence encodes CASSPGLAGGRGETQYF. The rearrangement joins TRBV6-6 to TRBJ2-5, with TRBD2 matching over 15 bases. V gave up 5 bases and J gave up 4 bases; unmatched junction bases: 8. This CDR3 is 17 amino acids long. Per germline, CDR1 MNHNY and CDR2 SVGAGI (reference sequence).

This chain connects TRBV10-3 to TRBJ1-1; unclear D gene. The germline V gene encodes CDR1 ENHRY and CDR2 SYGVKD. The CDR3 runs to 13 residues. Deletions cut 4 bases from V and 4 bases from J, with 10 bases between. In nucleotides, the CDR3 is TGTGCCATCAGTGCCCAAGAGGTCACTGAAGCTTTCTTT. Protein: CAISAQEVTEAFF.

The rearrangement links TRBV28 to TRBJ2-1; maybe TRBD2 (6 bases). The CDR3 runs 16 residues. CDR1 is MDHEN, CDR2 SYDVKM, per germline. Trimming stripped 8 bases from V and 0 bases from J, with 17 bases between. In DNA form, the CDR3 reads TGTGCCAGCCGAACACGCCTAGCGAGCTCCTACAATGAGCAGTTCTTC. Protein: CASRTRLASSYNEQFF.

CDR3 in DNA: TGTGCCAGCAGCGTATGGGGAGGAGGAACTAATGAAAAACTGTTTTTT. As protein: CASSVWGGGTNEKLFF. V is TRBV9 and J is TRBJ1-4; D is uncertain. The CDR3 totals 16 residues. The ends were cut back, 1 base at V and 1 base at J, with 11 bases in the middle. Per the germline V gene, CDR1 is SGDLS and CDR2 is YYNGEE. Complete variable domain (other parts from reference TRBV9 and TRBJ1-4): DSGVTQTPKHLITATGQRVTLRCSPRSGDLSVYWYQQSLDQGLQFLIQYYNGEERAKGNILERFSAQQFPDLHSELNLSSLELGDSALYFCASSVWGGGTNEKLFFGSGTQLSVL.

The genes are TRBV27 and TRBJ2-7; 8 nucleotides match TRBD1. V was clipped by 2 bases and J by 4 bases; unmatched bases: 7. This CDR3 has 15 residues. The germline gives CDR1 MNHEY, CDR2 SMNVEV (reference sequence). CDR3 sequence: CASSLTGQGLYEQYF. CDR3 nucleotide sequence: TGTGCCAGCAGTTTAACCGGACAGGGCCTATACGAGCAGTACTTC.

The CDR3 DNA reads TGTGCCAGCAGTTTGCCTAACGCCAATGAGCAGTTCTTC. Its translation: CASSLPNANEQFF. V and J are TRBV6-6 and TRBJ2-1; D uncertain. The CDR3 runs 13 residues. V lost 4 bases, J lost 6 bases, and 10 bases lay in between. Germline V gene data show CDR1 as MNHNY and CDR2 as SVGAGI (reference sequence).

This chain joins TRBV3-1 (or the pseudogene TRBV3-2) and TRBJ1-2, with TRBD1 matching 9 bases. Germline CDR1 reads LGHDT; CDR2 reads YNNKEL (reference sequence). The CDR3 length is 15 residues. J gave up 2 bases and V 10 bases, and 11 bases lay outside the gene matches. The CDR3 loop is CATNSDRGGNYGYTF. In nucleotides, the CDR3 is TGTGCCACCAACTCCGACAGGGGGGGCAACTATGGCTACACCTTC.

The gene calls are TRBV9 and TRBJ1-4, with D unresolved. Per germline, CDR1 SGDLS and CDR2 YYNGEE. Deletions cut 0 bases from V and 5 bases from J, with 11 bases between. The CDR3 covers 15 residues. The CDR3 DNA is TGTGCCAGCAGCGTAGGCGGAACCATCAATGAAAAACTGTTTTTT. Translation: CASSVGGTINEKLFF. Full variable domain (remainder filled in from reference TRBV9 and TRBJ1-4): DSGVTQTPKHLITATGQRVTLRCSPRSGDLSVYWYQQSLDQGLQFLIQYYNGEERAKGNILERFSAQQFPDLHSELNLSSLELGDSALYFCASSVGGTINEKLFFGSGTQLSVL.

In this sample, this clone turned up once. The CDR3: CASSLAGGPNEQFF. The CDR3 coding sequence is TGTGCCAGTAGTTTAGCGGGAGGACCCAATGAGCAGTTCTTC. The chain combines TRBV19 with TRBJ2-1; 10 bases match TRBD2. V shed 5 bases and J 6 bases; nucleotides not matched to a gene: 4. Germline V gene sequence: CDR1 LNHDA, CDR2 SQIVND (reference sequence). CDR3 size: 14 residues.

The V and J genes are TRBV6-5 and TRBJ2-5; TRBD2 agrees at 10 bases. Germline CDR1 is MNHEY and CDR2 is SVGAGI. Unmatched junction bases numbered 5, after V lost 2 bases and J lost 5 bases. This CDR3 has 15 residues. Here the CDR3 DNA reads TGTGCCAGCAGTTACCCTAGCGGGAGTACGGAGACCCAGTACTTC. This codes for CASSYPSGSTETQYF.

This chain uses TRBV18 with TRBJ2-2; unclear D gene. The germline gives CDR1 KGHSH, CDR2 LQKENI. V lost 3 bases and J 0 bases, leaving 8 bases between the germline ends. The CDR3 covers 15 residues. CDR3 nucleotides: TGTGCCAGCTCACCGATTAGCCCGAACACCGGGGAGCTGTTTTTT. Protein sequence: CASSPISPNTGELFF. The variable domain in full, with the rest retrieved from reference TRBV18 and TRBJ2-2, is NAGVMQNPRHLVRRRGQEARLRCSPMKGHSHVYWYRQLPEEGLKFMVYLQKENIIDESGMPKERFSAEFPKEGPSILRIQQVVRGDSAAYFCASSPISPNTGELFFGEGSRLTVL.

V gene TRBV4-1 combines with J gene TRBJ1-5, with 9 bases identical to TRBD1. V dropped 5 bases and J dropped 4; count of bases not matched to a gene: 6. The CDR3 contains 15 residues. Germline V gene lookup returns CDR1 MGHRA and CDR2 YSYEKL. As DNA, the CDR3 is TGCGCCAGCAGCTCCGACAGGGGGTGGAATCAGCCCCAGCATTTT. It encodes CASSSDRGWNQPQHF.

The rearrangement links TRBV5-1 to TRBJ1-2, with D hard to call. This CDR3 has 14 amino acids. The V gene's germline CDR1 is SGHRS and CDR2 YFSETQ. Trimming shortened V by 4 bases and J by 8 bases, and 18 bases separated the two germline ends. The CDR3 DNA sequence: TGCGCCAGCAGCACCGAACGCGGGATAAAGGGCTACACCTTC. Protein: CASSTERGIKGYTF.

This chain joins TRBV28 and TRBJ2-3, with 10 bases lining up with TRBD1. This CDR3 is 20 amino acids long. From germline, CDR1 is MDHEN and CDR2 SYDVKM. The J segment lost 1 base and the V segment lost 5 bases, leaving 18 bases of the junction unmatched. CDR3 nucleotide sequence: TGTGCCAGCAGTCCACCGTTAGGGACAGGGGATGTGATGGGCACAGATACGCAGTATTTT. Translation: CASSPPLGTGDVMGTDTQYF.

This chain uses TRBV5-1 with TRBJ2-2; 7 nucleotides line up with TRBD1. V lost 4 bases to trimming and J lost 6 bases; unmatched junction nucleotides: 9. Germline CDR1 is SGHRS and CDR2 is YFSETQ. The CDR3 sequence is 15 residues long. CDR3 coding DNA: TGCGCCAGCAGCGTATTATCAGGGGGAGCCGGGGAGCTGTTTTTT. Its translation is CASSVLSGGAGELFF.